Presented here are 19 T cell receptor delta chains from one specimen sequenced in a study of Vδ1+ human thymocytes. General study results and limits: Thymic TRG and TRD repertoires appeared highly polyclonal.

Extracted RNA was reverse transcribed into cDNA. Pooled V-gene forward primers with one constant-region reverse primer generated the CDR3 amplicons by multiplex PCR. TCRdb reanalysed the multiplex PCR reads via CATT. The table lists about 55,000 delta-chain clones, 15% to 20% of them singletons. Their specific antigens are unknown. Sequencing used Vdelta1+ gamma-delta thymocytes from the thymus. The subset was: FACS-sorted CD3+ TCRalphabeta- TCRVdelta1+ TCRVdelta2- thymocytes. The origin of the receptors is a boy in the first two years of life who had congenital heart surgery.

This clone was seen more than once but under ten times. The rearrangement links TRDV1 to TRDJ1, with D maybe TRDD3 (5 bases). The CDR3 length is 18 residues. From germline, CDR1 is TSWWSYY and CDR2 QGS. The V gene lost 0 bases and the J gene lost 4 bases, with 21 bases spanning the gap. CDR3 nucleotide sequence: TGTGCTCTTGGGGAACTTCCTTTCAAGGGTGGATATGGCGATAAACTCATCTTT. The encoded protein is CALGELPFKGGYGDKLIF.

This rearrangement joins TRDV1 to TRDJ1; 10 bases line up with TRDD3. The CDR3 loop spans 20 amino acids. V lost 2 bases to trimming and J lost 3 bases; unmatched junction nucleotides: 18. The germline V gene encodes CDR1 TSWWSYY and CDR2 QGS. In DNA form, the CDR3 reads TGTGCTCTTGGGGAAGGCCAAATGGGGGTATGTACTGGGGGATCCGATAAACTCATCTTT. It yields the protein CALGEGQMGVCTGGSDKLIF.

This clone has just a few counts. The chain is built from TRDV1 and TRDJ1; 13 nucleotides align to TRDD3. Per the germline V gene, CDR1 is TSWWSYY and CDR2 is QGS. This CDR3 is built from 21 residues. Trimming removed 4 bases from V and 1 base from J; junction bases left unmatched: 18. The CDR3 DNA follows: TGTGCTCTTGGGGTTTCCTTCCCGAACTGGGGGATACGGGGGGTCACCGATAAACTCATCTTT. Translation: CALGVSFPNWGIRGVTDKLIF.

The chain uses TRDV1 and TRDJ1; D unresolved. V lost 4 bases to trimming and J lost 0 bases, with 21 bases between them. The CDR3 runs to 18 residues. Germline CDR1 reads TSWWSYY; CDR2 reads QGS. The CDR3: CALGGHRGLSSDTDKLIF. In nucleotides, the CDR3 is TGTGCTCTTGGGGGCCACCGGGGCCTAAGCTCTGACACCGATAAACTCATCTTT.

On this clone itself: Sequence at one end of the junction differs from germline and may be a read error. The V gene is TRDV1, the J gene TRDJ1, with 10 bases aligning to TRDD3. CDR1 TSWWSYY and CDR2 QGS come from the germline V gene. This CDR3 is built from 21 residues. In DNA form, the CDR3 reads TGTGCTCTTGGGGAACTTTATAACCAGTACTGGGGGATTCTCCATACCGATAAACCCATCTTT. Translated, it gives CALGELYNQYWGILHTDKPIF.

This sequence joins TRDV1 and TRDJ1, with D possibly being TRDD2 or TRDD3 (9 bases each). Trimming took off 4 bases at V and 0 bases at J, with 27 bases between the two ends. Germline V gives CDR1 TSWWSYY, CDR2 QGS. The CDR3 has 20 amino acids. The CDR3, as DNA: TGTGCTCTTGGGGTCCTTCCTACGTTATACTGGGGGAAGTACACCGATAAACTCATCTTT. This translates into CALGVLPTLYWGKYTDKLIF.

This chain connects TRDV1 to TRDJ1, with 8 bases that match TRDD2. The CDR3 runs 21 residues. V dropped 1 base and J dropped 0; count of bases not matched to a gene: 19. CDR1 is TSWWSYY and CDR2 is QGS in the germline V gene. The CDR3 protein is CALGEHRLPSHIREYTDKLIF. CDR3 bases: TGTGCTCTTGGGGAACATCGCCTTCCTAGTCACATACGGGAGTACACCGATAAACTCATCTTT.

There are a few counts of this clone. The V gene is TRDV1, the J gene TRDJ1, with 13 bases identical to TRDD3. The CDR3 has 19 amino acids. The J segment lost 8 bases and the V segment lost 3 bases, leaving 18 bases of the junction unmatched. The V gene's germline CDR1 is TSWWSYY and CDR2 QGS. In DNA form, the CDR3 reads TGTGCTCTTGGGGAGGGTGGTTCCCCGCCCTACTGGGGGATACGGAAACTCATCTTT. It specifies CALGEGGSPPYWGIRKLIF.

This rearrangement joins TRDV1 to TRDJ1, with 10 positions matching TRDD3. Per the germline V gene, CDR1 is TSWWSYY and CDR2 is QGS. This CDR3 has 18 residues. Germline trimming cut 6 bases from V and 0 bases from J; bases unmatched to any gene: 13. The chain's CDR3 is CALGDIRTGGFYTDKLIF. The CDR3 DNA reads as TGTGCTCTTGGAGATATACGTACTGGGGGATTTTACACCGATAAACTCATCTTT.

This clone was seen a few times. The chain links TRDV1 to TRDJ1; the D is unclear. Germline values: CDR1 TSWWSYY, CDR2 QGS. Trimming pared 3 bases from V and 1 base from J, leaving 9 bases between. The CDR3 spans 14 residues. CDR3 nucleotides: TGTGCTCTTGGGGATCCCGTAGGCACCGATAAACTCATCTTT. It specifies CALGDPVGTDKLIF.

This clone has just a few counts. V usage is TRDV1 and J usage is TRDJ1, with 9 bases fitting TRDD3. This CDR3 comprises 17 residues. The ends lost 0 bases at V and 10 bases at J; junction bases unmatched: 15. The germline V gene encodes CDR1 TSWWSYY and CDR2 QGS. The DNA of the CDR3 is TGTGCTCTTGGGGAACTCTACGTCTGGGGGATCCGGGTCGGACTCATCTTT. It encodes CALGELYVWGIRVGLIF.

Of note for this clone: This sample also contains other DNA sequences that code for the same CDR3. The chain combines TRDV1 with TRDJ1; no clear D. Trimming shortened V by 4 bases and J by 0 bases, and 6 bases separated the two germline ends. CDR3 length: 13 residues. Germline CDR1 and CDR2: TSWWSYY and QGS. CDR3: CALGAGYTDKLIF. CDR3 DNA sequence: TGTGCTCTTGGGGCAGGGTACACCGATAAACTCATCTTT.

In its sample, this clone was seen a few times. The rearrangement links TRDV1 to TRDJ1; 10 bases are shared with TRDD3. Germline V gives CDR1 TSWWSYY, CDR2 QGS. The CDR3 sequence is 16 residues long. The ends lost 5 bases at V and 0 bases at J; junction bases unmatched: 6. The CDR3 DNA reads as TGTGCTCTTGGGCCCAGTACTGGGGGATACACCGATAAACTCATCTTT. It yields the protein CALGPSTGGYTDKLIF.

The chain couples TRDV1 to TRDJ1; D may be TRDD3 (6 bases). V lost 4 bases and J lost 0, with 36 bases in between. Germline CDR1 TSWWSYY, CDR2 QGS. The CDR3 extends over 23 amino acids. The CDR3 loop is CALGGWRSGSSAVLGLYTDKLIF. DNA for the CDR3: TGTGCTCTTGGGGGTTGGAGGTCTGGGTCCTCGGCGGTACTGGGACTATACACCGATAAACTCATCTTT.

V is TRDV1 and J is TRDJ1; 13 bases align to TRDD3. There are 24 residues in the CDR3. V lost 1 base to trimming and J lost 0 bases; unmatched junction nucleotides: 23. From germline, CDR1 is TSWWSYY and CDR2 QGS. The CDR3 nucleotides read TGTGCTCTTGGGGAACCGGGTGGTAGAGAGCCACTGGGGGATACGCGGTTGTACACCGATAAACTCATCTTT. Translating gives CALGEPGGREPLGDTRLYTDKLIF.

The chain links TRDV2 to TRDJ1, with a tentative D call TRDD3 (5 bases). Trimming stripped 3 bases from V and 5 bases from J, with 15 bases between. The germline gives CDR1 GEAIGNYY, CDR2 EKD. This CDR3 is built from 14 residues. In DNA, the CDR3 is TGTGCCTGTGACGCCGTCTGGGTGTATGATAAACTCATCTTT. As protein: CACDAVWVYDKLIF.

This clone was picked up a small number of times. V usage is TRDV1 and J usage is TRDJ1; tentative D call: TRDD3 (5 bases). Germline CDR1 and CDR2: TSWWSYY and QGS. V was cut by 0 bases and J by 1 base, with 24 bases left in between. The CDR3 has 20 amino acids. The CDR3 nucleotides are TGTGCTCTTGGGGAACTAGAATGCAAGGCGGGGGTACTTTCCACCGATAAACTCATCTTT. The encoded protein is CALGELECKAGVLSTDKLIF.

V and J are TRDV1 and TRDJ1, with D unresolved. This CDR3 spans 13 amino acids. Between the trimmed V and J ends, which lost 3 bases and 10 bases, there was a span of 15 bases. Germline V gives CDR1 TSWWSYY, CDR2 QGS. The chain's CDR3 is CALGEASPRGLIF. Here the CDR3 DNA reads TGTGCTCTTGGGGAGGCCTCCCCGAGGGGACTCATCTTT.

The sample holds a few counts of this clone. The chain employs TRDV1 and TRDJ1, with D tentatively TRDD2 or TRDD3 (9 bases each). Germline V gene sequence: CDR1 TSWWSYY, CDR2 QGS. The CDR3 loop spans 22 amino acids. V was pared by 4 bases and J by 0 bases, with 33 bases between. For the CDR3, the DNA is TGTGCTCTTGGGGTCCCTGGCCTTCCTACCACGTACTGGGGGAAGTACACCGATAAACTCATCTTT. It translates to CALGVPGLPTTYWGKYTDKLIF.